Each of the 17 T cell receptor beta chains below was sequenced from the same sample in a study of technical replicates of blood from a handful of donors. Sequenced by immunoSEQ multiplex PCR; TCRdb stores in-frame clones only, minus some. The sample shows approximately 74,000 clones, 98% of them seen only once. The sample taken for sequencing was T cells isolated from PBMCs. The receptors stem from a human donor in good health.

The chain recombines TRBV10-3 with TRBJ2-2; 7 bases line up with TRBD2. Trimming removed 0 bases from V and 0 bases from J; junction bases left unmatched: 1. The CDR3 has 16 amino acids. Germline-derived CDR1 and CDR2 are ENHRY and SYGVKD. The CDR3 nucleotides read TGTGCCATCAGTGAGTCAACTAGCGCGAACACCGGGGAGCTGTTTTTT. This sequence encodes CAISESTSANTGELFF.

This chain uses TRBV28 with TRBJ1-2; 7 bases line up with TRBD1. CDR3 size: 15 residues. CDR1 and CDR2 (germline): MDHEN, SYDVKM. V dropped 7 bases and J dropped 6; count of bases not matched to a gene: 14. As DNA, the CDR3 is TGTGCCAGCATGCTACCCCAGGGGGGCAGAGATGGCTACACCTTC. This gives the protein CASMLPQGGRDGYTF.

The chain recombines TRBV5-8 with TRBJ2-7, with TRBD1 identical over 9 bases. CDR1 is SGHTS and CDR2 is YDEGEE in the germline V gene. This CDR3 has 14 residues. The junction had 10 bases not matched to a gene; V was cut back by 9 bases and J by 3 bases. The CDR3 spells CATHLQTGGYEQYF. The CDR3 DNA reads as TGTGCCACCCATCTCCAGACAGGGGGCTACGAGCAGTACTTC.

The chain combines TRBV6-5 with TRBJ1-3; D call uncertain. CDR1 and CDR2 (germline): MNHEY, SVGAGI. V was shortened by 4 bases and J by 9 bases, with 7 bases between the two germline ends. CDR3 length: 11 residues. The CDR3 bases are TGTGCCAGCAGTTCTATGAGCACCATATATTTT. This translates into CASSSMSTIYF.

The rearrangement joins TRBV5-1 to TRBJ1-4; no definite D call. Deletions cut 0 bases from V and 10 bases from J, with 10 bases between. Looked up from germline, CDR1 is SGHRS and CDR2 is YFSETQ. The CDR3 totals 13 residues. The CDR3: CASSLAGDTKLFF. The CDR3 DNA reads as TGCGCCAGCAGCTTGGCCGGAGATACAAAACTGTTTTTT.

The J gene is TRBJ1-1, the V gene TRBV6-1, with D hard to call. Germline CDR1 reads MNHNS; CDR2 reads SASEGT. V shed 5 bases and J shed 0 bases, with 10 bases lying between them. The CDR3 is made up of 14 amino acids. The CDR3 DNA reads TGTGCCAGCAGTATCAGAAATATGAACACTGAAGCTTTCTTT. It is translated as CASSIRNMNTEAFF.

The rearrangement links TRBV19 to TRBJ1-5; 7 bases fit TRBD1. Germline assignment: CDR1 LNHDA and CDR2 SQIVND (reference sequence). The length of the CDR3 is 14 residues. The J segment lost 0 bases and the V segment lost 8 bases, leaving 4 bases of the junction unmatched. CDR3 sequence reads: CASFDRDSNQPQHF. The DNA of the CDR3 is TGTGCCAGTTTCGACAGGGATAGCAATCAGCCCCAGCATTTT.

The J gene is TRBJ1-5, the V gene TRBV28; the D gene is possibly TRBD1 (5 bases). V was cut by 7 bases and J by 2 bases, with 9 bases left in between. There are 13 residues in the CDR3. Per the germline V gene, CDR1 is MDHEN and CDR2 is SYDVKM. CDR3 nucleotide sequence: TGTGCCAGCACACAGGCGGGCAATCAGCCCCAGCATTTT. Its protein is CASTQAGNQPQHF.

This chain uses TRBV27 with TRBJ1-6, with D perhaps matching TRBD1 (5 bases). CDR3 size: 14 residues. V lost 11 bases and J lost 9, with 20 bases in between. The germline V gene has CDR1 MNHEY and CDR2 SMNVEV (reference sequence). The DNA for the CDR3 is TGTGCCCCCTGGCGGGGACTACAACGTTCACCCCTCCACTTT. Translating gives CAPWRGLQRSPLHF.

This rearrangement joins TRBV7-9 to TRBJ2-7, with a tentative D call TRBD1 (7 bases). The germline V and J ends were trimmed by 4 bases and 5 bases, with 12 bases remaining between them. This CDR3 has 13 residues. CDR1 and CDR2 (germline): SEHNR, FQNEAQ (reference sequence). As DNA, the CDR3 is TGTGCCAGCAGCTCGCGGGACAGCCACGAGCAGTACTTC. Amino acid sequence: CASSSRDSHEQYF.

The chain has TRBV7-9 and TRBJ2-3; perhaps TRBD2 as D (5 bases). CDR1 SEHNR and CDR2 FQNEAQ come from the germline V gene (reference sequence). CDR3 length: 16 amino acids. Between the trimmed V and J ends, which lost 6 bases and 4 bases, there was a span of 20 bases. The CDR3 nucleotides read TGTGCCAGCAGTCCTCGGCCCGGGAAGAGGTCAGATACGCAGTATTTT. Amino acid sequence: CASSPRPGKRSDTQYF.

CDR3 residues: CASSLKRTGWESNQPQHF. The CDR3 DNA is TGTGCCAGCAGCCTAAAGAGGACAGGGTGGGAAAGCAATCAGCCCCAGCATTTT. The rearrangement links TRBV5-8 to TRBJ1-5; 8 nucleotides agree with TRBD1. The CDR3 length is 18 residues. V was pared by 4 bases and J by 1 base, with 13 bases of the junction left unmatched. The germline CDR1 and CDR2 sequences are SGHTS and YDEGEE.

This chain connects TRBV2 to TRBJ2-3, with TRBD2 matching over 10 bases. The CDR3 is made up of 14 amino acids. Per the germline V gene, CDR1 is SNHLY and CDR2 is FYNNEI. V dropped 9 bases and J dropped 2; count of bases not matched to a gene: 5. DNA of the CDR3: TGTGCCAGTGTAGCGGGGGGTGACACAGATACGCAGTATTTT. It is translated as CASVAGGDTDTQYF. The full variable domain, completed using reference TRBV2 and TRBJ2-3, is EPEVTQTPSHQVTQMGQEVILRCVPISNHLYFYWYRQILGQKVEFLVSFYNNEISEKSEIFDDQFSVERPDGSNFTLKIRSTKLEDSAMYFCASVAGGDTDTQYFGPGTRLTVL.

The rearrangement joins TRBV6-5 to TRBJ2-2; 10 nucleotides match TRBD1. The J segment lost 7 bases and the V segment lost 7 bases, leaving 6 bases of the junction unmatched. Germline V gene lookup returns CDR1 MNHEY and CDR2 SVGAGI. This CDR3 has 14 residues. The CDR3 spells CASTGTGDGGELFF. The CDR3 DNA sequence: TGTGCCAGCACCGGGACAGGGGACGGCGGGGAGCTGTTTTTT.

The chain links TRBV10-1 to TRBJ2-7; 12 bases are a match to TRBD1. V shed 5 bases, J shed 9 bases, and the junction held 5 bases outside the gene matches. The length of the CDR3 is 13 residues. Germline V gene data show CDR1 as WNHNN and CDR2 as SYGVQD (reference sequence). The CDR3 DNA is TGCGCCAGCAGTCGGGACAGGGGGCGAGTGCAGTACTTC. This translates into CASSRDRGRVQYF.

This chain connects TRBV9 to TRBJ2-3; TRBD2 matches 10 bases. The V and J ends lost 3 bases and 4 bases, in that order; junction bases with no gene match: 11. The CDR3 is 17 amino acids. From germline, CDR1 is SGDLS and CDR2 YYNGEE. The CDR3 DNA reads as TGTGCCAGCAGCGGAGCCAAACTAGCGGGAAGGTCAGATACGCAGTATTTT. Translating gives CASSGAKLAGRSDTQYF.

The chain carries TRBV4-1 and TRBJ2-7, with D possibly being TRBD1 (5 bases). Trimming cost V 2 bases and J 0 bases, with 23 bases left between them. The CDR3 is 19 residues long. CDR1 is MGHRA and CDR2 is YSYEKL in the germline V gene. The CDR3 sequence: CASSQRGQGSIKHSYEQYF. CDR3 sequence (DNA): TGCGCCAGCAGCCAACGCGGACAAGGCAGCATTAAACACTCCTACGAGCAGTACTTC.